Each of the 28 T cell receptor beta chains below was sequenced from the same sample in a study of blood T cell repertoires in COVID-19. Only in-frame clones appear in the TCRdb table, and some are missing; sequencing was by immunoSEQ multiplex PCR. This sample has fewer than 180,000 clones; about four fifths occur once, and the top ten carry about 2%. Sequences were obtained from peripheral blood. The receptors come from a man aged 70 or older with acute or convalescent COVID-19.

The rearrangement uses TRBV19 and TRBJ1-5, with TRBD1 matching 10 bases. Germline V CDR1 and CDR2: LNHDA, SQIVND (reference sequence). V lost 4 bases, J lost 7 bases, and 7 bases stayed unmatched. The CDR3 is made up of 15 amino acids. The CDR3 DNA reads TGTGCCAGTAGTAGAGACAGGGGGCTAGGACAGCCCCAGCATTTT. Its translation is CASSRDRGLGQPQHF.

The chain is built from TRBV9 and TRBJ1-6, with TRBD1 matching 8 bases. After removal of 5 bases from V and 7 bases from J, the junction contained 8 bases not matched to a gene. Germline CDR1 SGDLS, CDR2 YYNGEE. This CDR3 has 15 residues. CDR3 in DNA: TGTGCCAGCAGACAGGGGGATTTACAAAATTCACCCCTCCACTTT. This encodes CASRQGDLQNSPLHF. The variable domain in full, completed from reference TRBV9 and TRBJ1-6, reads DSGVTQTPKHLITATGQRVTLRCSPRSGDLSVYWYQQSLDQGLQFLIQYYNGEERAKGNILERFSAQQFPDLHSELNLSSLELGDSALYFCASRQGDLQNSPLHFGNGTRLTVT.

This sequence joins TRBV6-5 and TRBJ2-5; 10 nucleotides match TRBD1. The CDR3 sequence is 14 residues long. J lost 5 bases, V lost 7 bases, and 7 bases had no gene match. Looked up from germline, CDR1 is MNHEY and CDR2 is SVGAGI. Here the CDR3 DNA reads TGTGCCAGCAAAAGGGACAGGGGCACGGAGACCCAGTACTTC. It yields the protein CASKRDRGTETQYF.

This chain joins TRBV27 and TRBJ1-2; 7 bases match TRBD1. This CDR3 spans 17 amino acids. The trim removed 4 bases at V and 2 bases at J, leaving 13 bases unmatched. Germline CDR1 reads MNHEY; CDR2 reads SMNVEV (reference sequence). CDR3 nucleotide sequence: TGTGCCAGCAGTTCCGGGACAGACCCAACCCCCAACTATGGCTACACCTTC. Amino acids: CASSSGTDPTPNYGYTF.

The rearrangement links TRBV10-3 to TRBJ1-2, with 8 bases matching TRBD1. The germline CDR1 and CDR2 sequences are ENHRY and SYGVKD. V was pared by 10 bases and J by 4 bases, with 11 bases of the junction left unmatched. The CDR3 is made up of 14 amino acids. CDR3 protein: CATIGQGSFYGYTF. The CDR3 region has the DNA TGTGCCACCATCGGACAGGGAAGTTTCTATGGCTACACCTTC.

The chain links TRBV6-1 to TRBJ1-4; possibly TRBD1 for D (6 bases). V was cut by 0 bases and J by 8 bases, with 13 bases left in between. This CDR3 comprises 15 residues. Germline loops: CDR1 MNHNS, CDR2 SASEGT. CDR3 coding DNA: TGTGCCAGCAGTGAAGCGGCGGGGGCGTACGAAAAACTGTTTTTT. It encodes CASSEAAGAYEKLFF.

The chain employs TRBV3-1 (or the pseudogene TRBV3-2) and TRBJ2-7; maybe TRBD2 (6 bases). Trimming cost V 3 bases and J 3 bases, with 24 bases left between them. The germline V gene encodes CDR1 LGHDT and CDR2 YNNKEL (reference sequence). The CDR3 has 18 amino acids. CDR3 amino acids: CASSHWTNWASPRYEQYF. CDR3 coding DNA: TGTGCCAGCAGCCACTGGACTAATTGGGCTTCCCCCCGCTACGAGCAGTACTTC.

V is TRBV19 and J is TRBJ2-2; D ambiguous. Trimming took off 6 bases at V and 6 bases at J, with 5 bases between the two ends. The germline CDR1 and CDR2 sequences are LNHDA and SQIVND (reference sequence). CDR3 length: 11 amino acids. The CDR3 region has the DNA TGTGCCAGTAGGTCTCCCGGGGAGCTGTTTTTT. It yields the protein CASRSPGELFF.

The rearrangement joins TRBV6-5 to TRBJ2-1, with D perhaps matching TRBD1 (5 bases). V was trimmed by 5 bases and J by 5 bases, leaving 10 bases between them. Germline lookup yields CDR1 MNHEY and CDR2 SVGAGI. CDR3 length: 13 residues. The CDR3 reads CASSQDKDNEQFF. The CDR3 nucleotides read TGTGCCAGCAGTCAGGACAAGGACAATGAGCAGTTCTTC.

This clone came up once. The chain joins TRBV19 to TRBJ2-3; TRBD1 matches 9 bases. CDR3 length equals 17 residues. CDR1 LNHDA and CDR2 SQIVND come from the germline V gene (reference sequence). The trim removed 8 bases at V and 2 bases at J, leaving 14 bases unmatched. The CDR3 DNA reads TGTGCCAGTCTATCTCGACCGGGACAGGGATTCACAGATACGCAGTATTTT. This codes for CASLSRPGQGFTDTQYF.

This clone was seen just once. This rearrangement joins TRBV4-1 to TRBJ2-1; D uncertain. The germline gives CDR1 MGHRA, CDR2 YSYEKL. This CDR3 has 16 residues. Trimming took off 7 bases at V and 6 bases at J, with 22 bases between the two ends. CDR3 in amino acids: CASKDPTENAGNEQFF. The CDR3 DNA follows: TGCGCCAGCAAAGATCCTACCGAAAATGCCGGCAATGAGCAGTTCTTC.

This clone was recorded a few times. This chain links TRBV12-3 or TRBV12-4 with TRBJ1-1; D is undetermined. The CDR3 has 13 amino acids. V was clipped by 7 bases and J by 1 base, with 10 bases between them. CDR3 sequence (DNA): TGTGCCAGCACCAAAGGAGCGAACACTGAAGCTTTCTTT. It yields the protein CASTKGANTEAFF.

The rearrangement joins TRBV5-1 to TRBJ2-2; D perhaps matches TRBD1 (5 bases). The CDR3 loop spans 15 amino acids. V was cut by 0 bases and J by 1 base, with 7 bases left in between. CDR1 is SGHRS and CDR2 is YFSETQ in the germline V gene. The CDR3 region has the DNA TGCGCCAGCAGCTTGGCCGGACAGAACACCGGGGAGCTGTTTTTT. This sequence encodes CASSLAGQNTGELFF.

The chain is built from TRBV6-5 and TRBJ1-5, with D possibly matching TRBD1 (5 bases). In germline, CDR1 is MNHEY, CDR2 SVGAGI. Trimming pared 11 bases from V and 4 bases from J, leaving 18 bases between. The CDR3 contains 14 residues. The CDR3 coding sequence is TGTGCCTCCCGACGACAGAGCTCGAATCAGCCCCAGCATTTT. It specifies CASRRQSSNQPQHF.

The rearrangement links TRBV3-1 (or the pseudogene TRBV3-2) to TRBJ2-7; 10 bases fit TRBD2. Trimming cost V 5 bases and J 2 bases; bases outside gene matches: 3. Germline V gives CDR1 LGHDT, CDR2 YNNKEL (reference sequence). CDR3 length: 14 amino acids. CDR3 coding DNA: TGTGCCAGCAGCGGACTAGCGGTAGCCTACGAGCAGTACTTC. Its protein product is CASSGLAVAYEQYF.

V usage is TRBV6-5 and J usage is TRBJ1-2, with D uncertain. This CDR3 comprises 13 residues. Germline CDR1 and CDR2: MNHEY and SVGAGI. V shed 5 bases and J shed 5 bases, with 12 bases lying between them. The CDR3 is CASSPTQRYGYTF. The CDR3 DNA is TGTGCCAGCAGTCCCACGCAGCGTTATGGCTACACCTTC.

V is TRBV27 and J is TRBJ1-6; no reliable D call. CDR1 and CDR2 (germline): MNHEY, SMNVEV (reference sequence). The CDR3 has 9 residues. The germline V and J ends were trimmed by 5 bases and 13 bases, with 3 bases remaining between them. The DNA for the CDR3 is TGTGCCAGCAGTACTCCCCTCCACTTT. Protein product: CASSTPLHF.

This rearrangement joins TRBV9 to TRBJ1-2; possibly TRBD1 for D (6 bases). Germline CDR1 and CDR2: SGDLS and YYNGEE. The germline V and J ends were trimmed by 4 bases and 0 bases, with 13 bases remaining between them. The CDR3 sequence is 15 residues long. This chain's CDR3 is CASSPWTDPNYGYTF. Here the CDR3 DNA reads TGTGCCAGCAGCCCTTGGACAGACCCTAACTATGGCTACACCTTC.

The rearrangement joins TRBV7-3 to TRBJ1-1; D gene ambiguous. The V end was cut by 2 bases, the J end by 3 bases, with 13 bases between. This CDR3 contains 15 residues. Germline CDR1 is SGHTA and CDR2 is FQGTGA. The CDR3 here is CASSLSRPSDTEAFF. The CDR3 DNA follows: TGTGCCAGCAGCTTATCCCGCCCTTCAGACACTGAAGCTTTCTTT.

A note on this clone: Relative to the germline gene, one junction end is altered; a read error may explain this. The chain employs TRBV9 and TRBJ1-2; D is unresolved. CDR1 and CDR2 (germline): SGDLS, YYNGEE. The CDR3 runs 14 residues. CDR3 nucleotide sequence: TGTGCCAGCAGCCCGCTAGGAGGGAACTCTGGCTACACCTTC. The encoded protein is CASSPLGGNSGYTF.

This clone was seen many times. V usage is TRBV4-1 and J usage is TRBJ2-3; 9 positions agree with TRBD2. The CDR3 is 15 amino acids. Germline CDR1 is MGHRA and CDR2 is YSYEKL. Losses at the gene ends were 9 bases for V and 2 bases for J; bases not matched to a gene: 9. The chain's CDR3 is CASSVAGELTDTQYF. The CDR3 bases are TGCGCCAGTAGCGTAGCGGGAGAACTCACAGATACGCAGTATTTT.

CDR3 sequence reads: CASSPGQANQPQHF. The CDR3 DNA reads as TGCGCCAGCAGCCCGGGACAGGCAAATCAGCCCCAGCATTTT. J is TRBJ1-5 and V is TRBV5-1; the match to TRBD1 covers 8 bases. The V and J ends lost 4 bases and 4 bases, in that order; junction bases with no gene match: 4. CDR1 is SGHRS and CDR2 is YFSETQ in the germline V gene. The CDR3 is 14 residues long. The full variable domain, rest sourced from reference TRBV5-1 and TRBJ1-5, is KAGVTQTPRYLIKTRGQQVTLSCSPISGHRSVSWYQQTPGQGLQFLFEYFSETQRNKGNFPGRFSGRQFSNSRSEMNVSTLELGDSALYLCASSPGQANQPQHFGDGTRLSIL.

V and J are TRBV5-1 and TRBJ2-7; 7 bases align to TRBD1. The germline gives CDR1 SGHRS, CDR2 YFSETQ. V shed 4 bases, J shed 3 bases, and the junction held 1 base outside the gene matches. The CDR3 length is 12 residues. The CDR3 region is CASSGDSYEQYF. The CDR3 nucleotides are TGCGCCAGCAGCGGGGACAGCTACGAGCAGTACTTC. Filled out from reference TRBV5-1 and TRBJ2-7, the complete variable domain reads KAGVTQTPRYLIKTRGQQVTLSCSPISGHRSVSWYQQTPGQGLQFLFEYFSETQRNKGNFPGRFSGRQFSNSRSEMNVSTLELGDSALYLCASSGDSYEQYFGPGTRLTVT.

As DNA, the CDR3 is TGCAGTGCTAGTTCTTTAGGGTGGGACAGGGACACTGAAGCTTTCTTT. Its translation: CSASSLGWDRDTEAFF. The rearrangement uses TRBV20-1 and TRBJ1-1; the match to TRBD1 covers 9 bases. Germline-derived CDR1 and CDR2 are DFQATT and SNEGSKA (reference sequence). V was pared by 3 bases and J by 3 bases, with 11 bases of the junction left unmatched. The CDR3 consists of 16 residues.

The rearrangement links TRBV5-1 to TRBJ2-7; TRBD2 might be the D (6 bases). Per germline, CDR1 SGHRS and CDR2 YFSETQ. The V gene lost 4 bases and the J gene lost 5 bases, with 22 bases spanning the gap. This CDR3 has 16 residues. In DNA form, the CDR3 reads TGCGCCAGCAGCCCCACCCCGGGGGTAGGGTGGGACGAGCAGTACTTC. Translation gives CASSPTPGVGWDEQYF.

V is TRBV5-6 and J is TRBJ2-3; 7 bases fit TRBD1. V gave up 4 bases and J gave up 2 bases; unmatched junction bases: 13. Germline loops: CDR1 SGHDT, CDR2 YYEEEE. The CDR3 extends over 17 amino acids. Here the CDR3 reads CASSPRQGPPDTDTQYF. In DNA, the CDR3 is TGTGCCAGCAGCCCACGACAGGGACCTCCGGACACAGATACGCAGTATTTT.

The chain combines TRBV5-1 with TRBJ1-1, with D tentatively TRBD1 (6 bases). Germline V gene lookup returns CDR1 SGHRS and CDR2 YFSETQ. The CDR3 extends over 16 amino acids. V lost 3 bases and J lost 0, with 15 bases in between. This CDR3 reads CASSSIQGALNTEAFF. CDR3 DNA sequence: TGCGCCAGCAGCTCGATACAGGGCGCACTGAACACTGAAGCTTTCTTT.

The CDR3 bases are TGTGCCAGCAGCTTAGTGGTTGGGGAGCGTCAGCCCCAGCATTTT. Its translation: CASSLVVGERQPQHF. The chain recombines TRBV7-4 with TRBJ1-5; D is unresolved. Germline assignment: CDR1 SGHVT and CDR2 SQSDAQ. The CDR3 covers 15 residues. Trimming removed 1 base from V and 6 bases from J, with 13 bases in between.